These 14 T cell receptor beta chains were all obtained from the same sample, sequenced in a study of HIV-infected patients and healthy controls. Alpha and beta constant-region primers primed reverse transcription of 400 to 500 ng RNA. Alpha and beta chain libraries were made separately by chain-specific third strand synthesis with multiplexing indices. TCRdb itself ran the 5' RACE reads through MiXCR, one entry per CDR3 protein. The data hold 5,000 to 6,000 distinct CDR3 sequences, with roughly 9.7% observed a single time. Follow-up blood was drawn about 14 weeks, roughly three months, after antiretroviral therapy began. Whole blood was used without fractionation, so all unsorted peripheral T cells were included. The sequenced sample was blood, obtained during antiretroviral therapy. These receptors were taken from an adult with HIV infection.

The chain joins TRBV28 to TRBJ1-1, with D tentatively TRBD1 (5 bases). The CDR3 extends over 14 amino acids. Germline CDR1 reads MDHEN; CDR2 reads SYDVKM. The V gene lost 7 bases and the J gene lost 8 bases, with 20 bases spanning the gap. The CDR3 loop is CASILYPQDREAFF. CDR3 DNA sequence: TGTGCCAGCATCCTCTACCCACAGGACCGAGAAGCTTTCTTT.

The V gene is TRBV19, the J gene TRBJ2-5, with no clear D. Trimming took 5 bases from V and 1 from J, leaving 5 bases between them. From germline, CDR1 is LNHDA and CDR2 SQIVND (reference sequence). CDR3 length: 12 amino acids. The CDR3 loop is CASSEGQETQYF. CDR3 sequence (DNA): TGTGCCAGTAGTGAAGGCCAAGAGACCCAGTACTTC.

In its sample, this clonotype was seen many times. The chain joins TRBV4-2 to TRBJ1-4; D not certain. Germline assignment: CDR1 LGHNA and CDR2 YNFKEQ. The CDR3 is made up of 16 amino acids. Trimming stripped 1 base from V and 3 bases from J, with 12 bases between. CDR3 loop: CASSQVNWGANEKLFF. The CDR3 DNA follows: TGTGCCAGCAGCCAAGTTAACTGGGGTGCTAATGAAAAACTGTTTTTT.

This clonotype is medium-sized within its sample. The chain links TRBV27 to TRBJ2-5; D is ambiguous. CDR1 and CDR2 from the germline V gene are MNHEY and SMNVEV (reference sequence). The V and J ends lost 3 bases and 3 bases respectively, with 11 bases between them. The length of the CDR3 is 14 residues. CDR3 sequence reads: CASSFALSKETQYF. CDR3 bases: TGTGCCAGCAGTTTTGCGCTGAGTAAAGAGACCCAGTACTTC.

This clonotype showed up just a few times. This sequence joins TRBV29-1 and TRBJ1-5; a possible D gene is TRBD1 (5 bases). V was pared by 4 bases and J by 9 bases, with 19 bases between. Germline V gene sequence: CDR1 SQVTM, CDR2 ANQGSEA. The CDR3 has 14 amino acids. Here the CDR3 reads CSVGADGPGGPQHF. The CDR3 bases are TGCAGCGTTGGAGCGGACGGACCGGGGGGGCCCCAGCATTTT.

By its share, this clonotype is medium-sized. V and J are TRBV28 and TRBJ1-1; a possible D gene is TRBD1 (5 bases). V gave up 2 bases and J gave up 6 bases, with 13 bases separating them. CDR1 MDHEN and CDR2 SYDVKM come from the germline V gene. The CDR3 runs 14 residues. The CDR3 DNA sequence: TGTGCCAGCAGTTTAGGCCAGGACAATTCTGAAGCTTTCTTT. Protein product: CASSLGQDNSEAFF.

This clonotype was seen at least ten times. This chain uses TRBV12-3 or TRBV12-4 with TRBJ2-5; possibly TRBD2 for D (6 bases). V was shortened by 2 bases and J by 5 bases, with 9 bases between the two germline ends. The CDR3 is made up of 13 amino acids. CDR3 sequence: CASSLREVETQYF. In DNA form, the CDR3 reads TGTGCCAGCAGTTTAAGGGAGGTCGAGACCCAGTACTTC.

This clonotype was recorded a few times. The chain employs TRBV7-2 and TRBJ1-3, with a possible D match to TRBD1 (6 bases). There are 15 residues in the CDR3. V shed 4 bases and J shed 2 bases, with 12 bases lying between them. From germline, CDR1 is SGHTA and CDR2 FQGNSA. This chain's CDR3 is CASSSVNRAGNTIYF. The DNA for the CDR3 is TGTGCCAGCAGCTCAGTCAACAGGGCTGGAAACACCATATATTTT.

Relative to its sample, this clonotype is medium-sized. The genes are TRBV28 and TRBJ2-3, with TRBD2 identical over 8 bases. Trimming took 3 bases from V and 4 from J; bases not matched to a gene: 15. Germline V gene data show CDR1 as MDHEN and CDR2 as SYDVKM. The CDR3 totals 18 residues. The CDR3 nucleotides are TGTGCCAGCAGTTTCGAGACTTTTGCTAGCGGGTGGTCAGATACGCAGTATTTT. Residues: CASSFETFASGWSDTQYF. The variable domain in full, with the rest retrieved from reference TRBV28 and TRBJ2-3, is DVKVTQSSRYLVKRTGEKVFLECVQDMDHENMFWYRQDPGLGLRLIYFSYDVKMKEKGDIPEGYSVSREKKERFSLILESASTNQTSMYLCASSFETFASGWSDTQYFGPGTRLTVL.

By frequency in the sample, this clonotype is medium-sized. J is TRBJ2-1 and V is TRBV7-9; 14 bases match TRBD2. Trimming took 2 bases from V and 9 from J; bases not matched to a gene: 12. The CDR3 totals 18 residues. From germline, CDR1 is SEHNR and CDR2 FQNEAQ (reference sequence). The CDR3 loop reads CASSLLGTSGSQRTEQFF. The CDR3 DNA follows: TGTGCCAGCAGCTTACTCGGGACTAGCGGGAGTCAAAGAACTGAGCAGTTCTTC.

The J gene is TRBJ2-7, the V gene TRBV5-1; TRBD2 agrees at 11 bases. Trimming took 4 bases from V and 6 from J; bases not matched to a gene: 9. The V gene's germline CDR1 is SGHRS and CDR2 YFSETQ. This CDR3 is built from 15 residues. CDR3 residues: CASSPDSGRAGEQYF. The CDR3 nucleotides are TGCGCCAGCAGCCCAGATAGCGGGAGGGCCGGCGAGCAGTACTTC.

In this sample, this clonotype turned up many times. This chain links TRBV6-2 or TRBV6-3 with TRBJ2-4; 8 bases map to TRBD1. CDR1 MNHEY and CDR2 SVGEGT come from the germline V gene. CDR3 length: 16 residues. V lost 6 bases to trimming and J lost 9 bases; unmatched junction nucleotides: 16. CDR3 amino acids: CASSSGTGPSMGIQYF. CDR3 DNA: TGTGCCAGCAGCTCCGGGACAGGTCCTTCCATGGGCATTCAGTACTTC.

Many counts were recorded for this clonotype. V gene TRBV14 combines with J gene TRBJ1-4; maybe TRBD1 (6 bases). This CDR3 has 15 amino acids. V was cut by 0 bases and J by 8 bases, with 13 bases left in between. Germline V gene lookup returns CDR1 SGHDN and CDR2 FVKESK. CDR3 protein: CASSQEGGPGEKLFF. The CDR3 region has the DNA TGTGCCAGCAGCCAAGAGGGGGGGCCAGGGGAAAAACTGTTTTTT.

This clonotype was counted between two and nine times. V gene TRBV6-1 combines with J gene TRBJ2-1, with 7 nucleotides matching TRBD2. CDR1 and CDR2 (germline): MNHNS, SASEGT. The V and J ends lost 3 bases and 9 bases, in that order; junction bases with no gene match: 11. The CDR3 runs 15 residues. The CDR3: CASSDAGTIESEQFF. In DNA form, the CDR3 reads TGTGCCAGCAGTGACGCCGGGACTATAGAAAGTGAGCAGTTCTTC.